A selection of T cell receptor beta chains follows, all from one sample in a study of blood T cells in healthy people across ages. TCRdb redid the calling of the 5' RACE reads with MiXCR, one entry per CDR3 protein. The repertoire holds approximately 1,700,000 distinct CDR3 sequences, with around 42% as singletons. The sequencing input was blood. Receptors were obtained from a human donor in good health. Both conserved end residues are part of each CDR3. The order of the fields is J gene, D gene, V gene, CDR3 length, clone size, CDR3 protein, CDR3 DNA. A D gene is named only where the DNA matches it firmly. Size values are once, few and many counts, or a class for expanded clones, and some rows have none.

TRBJ1-1	NA	TRBV28	16	NA	CASSFSRALGWTEAFF	TGTGCCAGCAGTTTCTCGAGGGCCCTCGGATGGACTGAAGCTTTCTTT
TRBJ2-3	NA	TRBV20-1	14	NA	CSARKEGPSVPQYF	TGCAGTGCTAGAAAGGAGGGCCCCTCGGTGCCGCAGTATTTT
TRBJ2-5	NA	TRBV27	16	NA	CASSLSPGLSTETQYF	TGTGCCAGCAGTTTGTCACCGGGACTCAGTACAGAGACCCAGTACTTC
TRBJ2-3	NA	TRBV6-2/TRBV6-3	14	NA	CASSSDRGGDTQYF	TGTGCCAGCAGTTCCGACAGGGGAGGGGATACGCAGTATTTT
TRBJ2-3	TRBD2	TRBV5-1	16	few	CASSPGTSPSTDTQYF	TGCGCCAGCAGCCCGGGGACTAGCCCAAGCACAGATACGCAGTATTTT
TRBJ1-5	TRBD1	TRBV2	15	NA	CASSNGQGVRQPQHF	TGTGCCAGCAGTAACGGACAGGGGGTAAGGCAGCCCCAGCATTTT
TRBJ1-2	TRBD1	TRBV4-3	16	few	CASSQARTGYPYGYTF	TGCGCCAGCAGCCAAGCCCGGACAGGGTATCCCTATGGCTACACCTTC
TRBJ2-3	NA	TRBV7-8	18	NA	CASSLAGRGHGGTDTQYF	TGTGCCAGCAGCTTAGCGGGGAGGGGGCACGGTGGCACAGATACGCAGTATTTT
TRBJ2-4	TRBD2	TRBV15	15	many	CATSKGLAGLNIQYF	TGTGCCACCAGCAAAGGACTAGCGGGACTAAACATTCAGTACTTC
TRBJ1-2	NA	TRBV15	16	NA	CATSSGGGAANYGYAF	TGTGCCACCAGCAGCGGGGGGGGAGCGGCTAACTATGGCTACGCCTTC
TRBJ2-7	NA	TRBV12-3/TRBV12-4	13	NA	CASSFAVPYEQYF	TGTGCCAGCAGTTTTGCTGTTCCCTACGAGCAGTACTTC
TRBJ2-7	TRBD1	TRBV5-1	15	NA	CASSSQTGGGYEQYF	TGCGCCAGCAGCTCCCAGACAGGGGGCGGGTACGAGCAGTACTTC
TRBJ1-1	NA	TRBV29-1	12	NA	CSVEQGSTEAFF	TGCAGCGTTGAACAGGGGAGCACTGAAGCTTTCTTT
TRBJ2-1	TRBD1	TRBV5-5	15	NA	CASSTTGPTYNEQFF	TGTGCCAGCAGCACGACAGGGCCCACCTACAATGAGCAGTTCTTC
TRBJ1-6	NA	TRBV12-3/TRBV12-4	12	once	CASSLDPSPLHF	TGTGCCAGCAGTTTAGACCCTTCACCCCTCCACTTT
TRBJ2-7	NA	TRBV20-1	15	NA	CSARPKLQVVYEQYF	TGCAGTGCTAGACCTAAATTACAGGTAGTCTACGAGCAGTACTTC
TRBJ1-2	NA	TRBV7-2	15	NA	CASSSVTGRVRGYTF	TGTGCCAGCAGCTCCGTTACAGGGCGGGTACGTGGCTACACCTTC
TRBJ2-3	NA	TRBV7-6	15	few	CASSSRTASTDTQYF	TGTGCCAGCAGCTCAAGGACTGCTAGCACAGATACGCAGTATTTT